These 6 T cell receptor beta chains originate from one sample sequenced in a study of tumor-infiltrating lymphocytes in primary liver carcinoma. Joint extraction of RNA and DNA used roughly 20-33 mg of bulk tissue that was unsorted. With a constant-region primer, TCR beta cDNA was made from roughly 500 ng of total RNA. Amplification in three nested multiplex PCR rounds with slightly modified ARM-PCR gave rise to TCR beta libraries. TRBV1-TRBV30 forward primers paired with a C-beta reverse primer drove the first two PCR rounds, roughly 9 cycles each. From the multiplex PCR reads, TCRdb called clonotypes with MiXCR, one entry per CDR3 protein. The sample consists of 100,000 to 150,000 distinct CDR3 sequences, around 62% of them appearing once. The sequencing input was liver tumor tissue from sampling region 1. Indicated subset: tumor region T1, superior pole. These receptors originate from a woman aged 55-69 years with primary liver carcinoma and hepatitis B virus infection.

This clonotype was seen ten or more times. The gene calls are TRBV6-1 and TRBJ1-1, with 8 positions matching TRBD1. The CDR3 has 15 residues. Germline assignment: CDR1 MNHNS and CDR2 SASEGT. Trimming cost V 8 bases and J 4 bases; bases outside gene matches: 12. CDR3 sequence reads: CASVRDAGGSTEAFF. In nucleotides, the CDR3 is TGTGCCAGCGTCAGAGATGCAGGGGGCTCCACTGAAGCTTTCTTT.

Remarks on this clonotype: Germline and junction disagree at one end, which may indicate a read error. This chain joins TRBV12-3 or TRBV12-4 and TRBJ2-1, with D unresolved. This CDR3 has 11 residues. The chain's CDR3 is CASTIYSEQFF. CDR3 nucleotide sequence: TGTGCCAGCACCATATACAGTGAGCAGTTCTTC.

About this clonotype: A read error may explain this, as a much larger clone is one base away. The gene calls are TRBV5-1 and TRBJ2-6; 11 bases agree with TRBD1. This CDR3 is built from 21 residues. The trim removed 1 base at V and 1 base at J, leaving 13 bases unmatched. CDR1 SGHRS and CDR2 YFSETQ come from the germline V gene. The chain's CDR3 is CASSLFAWTGGSGSGANVLTF. In DNA form, the CDR3 reads TGCGCCAGCAGCTTGTTTGCGTGGACAGGGGGCTCAGGATCTGGGGCCAACGTCCTGACTTTC.

This clonotype was counted at least ten times. The chain has TRBV6-5 and TRBJ2-7; 14 nucleotides match TRBD2. Losses at the gene ends were 5 bases for V and 6 bases for J; bases not matched to a gene: 9. Germline V gene data show CDR1 as MNHEY and CDR2 as SVGAGI. This CDR3 has 16 residues. The CDR3 protein is CASSDPGLAGAGEQYF. The CDR3 region has the DNA TGTGCCAGCAGTGACCCGGGACTAGCGGGAGCTGGCGAGCAGTACTTC.

As concerns this clonotype: No conserved phenylalanine or tryptophan ends this CDR3, so it is likely a read error. The chain employs TRBV7-9 and TRBJ2-7; 8 bases fit TRBD1. Looked up from germline, CDR1 is SEHNR and CDR2 is FQNEAQ (reference sequence). This CDR3 region has 14 residues. CDR3 loop: CVSSLQGGFYEQYI. The CDR3 DNA reads as TGTGTCAGCAGCTTACAGGGGGGCTTCTACGAGCAGTACATC.

Notes on this clonotype: At one boundary the junction diverges from the germline segment, which might be a read error. This chain joins TRBV29-1 and TRBJ2-5; no firm D call. The germline CDR1 and CDR2 sequences are SQVTM and ANQGSEA. CDR3 length: 10 residues. DNA of the CDR3: TGCGGCGTCCATACGGAGACCCAGTACTTC. Translated: CGVHTETQYF.